This entry describes one TCR beta chain. CDR1 GTSNPN and CDR2 SVGIG come from the germline V gene (reference sequence). CDR3 length: 12 amino acids. The PCR had 60 Vbeta and 13 Jbeta primers. Some clones are missing from TCRdb's copy, which holds only in-frame ones; the method was immunoSEQ multiplex PCR. Of around 150,000 clones listed, roughly 70% are singletons. This sample is part of a study of cytomegalovirus exposure and HLA in healthy donors. The J gene is TRBJ2-3, the V gene TRBV30, with TRBD1 as a possible D gene (5 bases). The sequenced material came from PBMCs. The sequence came from a woman between 45 and 65 years old in good health and CMV-seropositive. The CDR3: CASLQDTDTQYF. The CDR3 DNA is TGTGCGTCATTACAGGACACAGATACGCAGTATTTT.